The clone carrying this TCR beta chain was seen a handful of times. This CDR3 comprises 12 residues. Per germline, CDR1 MDHEN and CDR2 SYDVKM. The V gene lost 3 bases and the J gene lost 7 bases, with 7 bases spanning the gap. This entry is derived from a study of early T cells in non-severe SARS-CoV-2 infection. Unique molecular identifiers (one per individual cDNA molecule) were attached. Each CDR3 protein is one row after TCRdb ran MiXCR on the 5' RACE reads. The table includes some 96,000 distinct CDR3 sequences, around 14% detected once. The chain employs TRBV28 and TRBJ1-5, with D hard to call. The sequenced material came from whole blood. The clonotype comes from an adult who was a healthcare worker with PCR-confirmed SARS-CoV-2 infection or an uninfected control (not recorded which). DNA for the CDR3: TGTGCCAGCAGTTTCTTGTTCCAGCCCCAGCATTTT. Residues: CASSFLFQPQHF.